Included here is one T cell receptor beta chain sequence, with context. These data are taken from a study of control samples from healthy donors and cancer patients. The table came from immunoSEQ multiplex PCR; TCRdb's copy has only in-frame clones and leaves some out. The repertoire holds approximately 130,000 clones, with roughly 90% as singletons. The sequence came from a man in his forties or fifties in good health. Source material: blood.

The CDR3: CASSSMTRDRGGETQYF. The CDR3 region has the DNA TGTGCCAGCAGCTCTATGACCCGGGACAGGGGAGGGGAGACCCAGTACTTC. The chain combines TRBV28 with TRBJ2-5, with 10 nucleotides matching TRBD1. Germline lookup yields CDR1 MDHEN and CDR2 SYDVKM. The CDR3 is 17 residues long. V was clipped by 6 bases and J by 5 bases; unmatched bases: 15.